Listed below are T cell receptor beta chains from one sample, sequenced in a study of T cell repertoires in cytomegalovirus infection. TCRdb recomputed calls from the reads with MiXCR, one row per CDR3 protein. The table has around 100,000 distinct CDR3 sequences, about 9.5% seen once. Their cognate antigens are unknown. The sequenced sample was PBMCs, sequenced either directly or after in vitro stimulation (not recorded which). The receptors originated from a human donor in good health (CMV status not recorded). Some clones in this sample may be carry-over from other donors' samples. The CDR3 runs from the conserved cysteine through the conserved F or W. The D gene is left open where the match is weak. A clone size is listed for some rows: how often the clone was seen (once, few, many), or a class if it is expanded.

j_call	clone_size	v_call	d_call	cdr3_nt	cdr3_aa
TRBJ2-1	few	TRBV10-3	-	TGTGCCATTGGGTCGAGCTCCTACAATGAGCAGTTCTTC	CAIGSSSYNEQFF
TRBJ2-7	many	TRBV4-1	TRBD2	TGCGCCAGCAGCCAGCCCGCGGGGGGGGGCTCCTACGAGCAGTACTTC	CASSQPAGGGSYEQYF
TRBJ2-1	-	TRBV15	-	TGTGCCACCAGCAGAGATGGTACCGGGAGCAACAATGAGCAGTTCTTC	CATSRDGTGSNNEQFF
TRBJ2-7	many	TRBV7-2	TRBD2	TGTGCCAGCAGCTTAGTGGGGGCGGGACTAGAGGGATACGAGCAGTACTTC	CASSLVGAGLEGYEQYF
TRBJ2-5	once	TRBV5-1	-	TGCGCCAGCAGCCCTTCCCTAGGCGGTGGAGAGACCCAGTACTTC	CASSPSLGGGETQYF
TRBJ1-5	many	TRBV12-3/TRBV12-4	-	TGTGCCAGCAGTTTGATGGATCATAGCAATCAGCCCCAGCATTTT	CASSLMDHSNQPQHF
TRBJ1-5	-	TRBV4-1	TRBD1	TGCGCCAGCAGCCCAGGGCTCAGGGGGCGAATTAGCAATCAGCCCCAGCATTTT	CASSPGLRGRISNQPQHF
TRBJ2-2	-	TRBV19	-	TGTGCCAGTAGGGCGGCGAACACCGGGGAGCTGTTTTTT	CASRAANTGELFF
TRBJ1-1	many	TRBV12-3/TRBV12-4	TRBD1	TGTGCCAGCAGTTCCACAGGGGGGCTAAGGGCTTTCTTT	CASSSTGGLRAFF
TRBJ2-1	many	TRBV7-8	-	TGTGCCAGCAGCAAGTGGGACTCCAATGAGCAGTTCTTC	CASSKWDSNEQFF
TRBJ1-2	-	TRBV6-6	-	TGTGCCAGCAGTTACACTTACTATGGCTACACCTTC	CASSYTYYGYTF
TRBJ2-5	many	TRBV12-3/TRBV12-4	-	TGTGCCAGCGGCAGTCTACAAGAGACCCAGTACTTC	CASGSLQETQYF
TRBJ2-2	few	TRBV6-4	-	TGTGCCAGCAGTGGAAGGGGTCGGGGGTCCGGGGAGCTGTTTTTT	CASSGRGRGSGELFF
TRBJ1-2	-	TRBV30	-	TGTGCCTGGAGTGCAACCAACAGGGGCTACACCTTC	CAWSATNRGYTF
TRBJ1-2	many	TRBV4-1	TRBD1	TGCGCCAGCAGCTACCGACCCGGGACAGCCGATGGCTACACCTTC	CASSYRPGTADGYTF
TRBJ2-7	many	TRBV7-8	-	TGTGCCAGCAGCTTAGACGGGGTTTCTACCTACGAGCAGTACTTC	CASSLDGVSTYEQYF
TRBJ1-1	many	TRBV5-4	-	TGTGCCAGCAGCTTGGCCGGGGGGCGAGGCACTGAAGCTTTCTTT	CASSLAGGRGTEAFF
TRBJ1-4	many	TRBV7-2	-	TGTGCCAGCAGCCAAGGACATTATAATGAAAAACTGTTTTTT	CASSQGHYNEKLFF
TRBJ1-1	many	TRBV4-3	TRBD1	TGCGCCAGCAGCCAAGCCGGGACAGGGCGTGAAGCTTTCTTT	CASSQAGTGREAFF
TRBJ2-1	few	TRBV5-4	TRBD1	TGTGCCAGCAGGGGGGACAGCTCCTACAATGAGCAGTTCTTC	CASRGDSSYNEQFF
TRBJ1-2	many	TRBV20-1	-	TGCAGTGCTAGACCCACGGGACTAATCAAGGGCTACACCTTC	CSARPTGLIKGYTF
TRBJ2-2	-	TRBV7-6	-	TGTGCCAGCAGCCCTCCAGAGGTGGGGGCGAACACCGGGGAGCTGTTTTTT	CASSPPEVGANTGELFF
TRBJ1-5	many	TRBV7-2	-	TGTGCCAGCAGCGCGAATCAGGGTGCCAGCAATCAGCCCCAGCATTTT	CASSANQGASNQPQHF
TRBJ2-7	many	TRBV6-2/TRBV6-3	-	TGTGCCAGCAGTTCCTCTAGGACGACGGACGACGAGCAGTACTTC	CASSSSRTTDDEQYF
TRBJ1-1	few	TRBV5-1	-	TGCGCCAGCAGCTTGGACAGTCTTATGAACACTGAAGCTTTCTTT	CASSLDSLMNTEAFF
TRBJ2-5	few	TRBV5-4	TRBD2	TGTGCCAGCAGCCAGACTAGCGGGAGGGCGGGGCGAGAGACCCAGTACTTC	CASSQTSGRAGRETQYF
TRBJ2-1	few	TRBV7-9	-	TGTGCCAGCAGCTTTAATGAGCAGTTCTTC	CASSFNEQFF
TRBJ2-1	-	TRBV20-1	TRBD2	TGCAGTGCTAACAGCGGGAGTATCAATGAGCAGTTCTTC	CSANSGSINEQFF
TRBJ1-3	-	TRBV12-3/TRBV12-4	-	TGTGCCAGCAGTCTCCTGGCCGCACAGGGTAGAAACACCATATATTTT	CASSLLAAQGRNTIYF
TRBJ2-3	-	TRBV14	-	TGTGCCAGCAGCCAAAAAGCGGGCGTCAGCACAGATACGCAGTATTTT	CASSQKAGVSTDTQYF
TRBJ2-3	many	TRBV20-1	TRBD2	TGCAGTGCTACCCGGACTAGCGGGAGCAGATCAGATACGCAGTATTTT	CSATRTSGSRSDTQYF
TRBJ2-7	many	TRBV4-3	TRBD2	TGCGCCAGCAGCCAAGATCAAGCGGGAGGGGACGAGCAGTACTTC	CASSQDQAGGDEQYF
TRBJ2-7	-	TRBV4-2	-	TGTGCCAGCAGCCAAGAAGAGGGGACTGGAACCTACGAGCAGTACTTC	CASSQEEGTGTYEQYF
TRBJ2-7	many	TRBV6-1	-	TGTGCCAGCAGTGAATCGTGGCGGGCGACCTACGAGCAGTACTTC	CASSESWRATYEQYF
TRBJ2-7	many	TRBV7-2	-	TGTGCCAGCAGCTTAGAGGGGAACGAGCAGTACTTC	CASSLEGNEQYF
TRBJ2-1	-	TRBV10-3	-	TGTGCCATCAGTGAAAGGGGCAGCGAGCAGTTCTTC	CAISERGSEQFF
TRBJ1-1	many	TRBV7-2	-	TGTGCCAGCAGCTTAGGTCTGGGGGCAGCTTTCTTT	CASSLGLGAAFF
TRBJ2-3	-	TRBV20-1	TRBD2	TGCAGTGCTAGAGATAGGACTAGTTTTAGGACAGATACGCAGTATTTT	CSARDRTSFRTDTQYF
TRBJ1-1	-	TRBV4-3	-	TGCGCCAGCAGCCAGCATGGGGGGGCGATGAACACTGAAGCTTTCTTT	CASSQHGGAMNTEAFF
TRBJ2-1	few	TRBV19	TRBD1	TGTGCCAGTAGTCCAAGGACAGGGGGGGGATACAATGAGCAGTTCTTC	CASSPRTGGGYNEQFF
TRBJ1-2	few	TRBV15	-	TGTGCCACCAGCAGACCAGACGTAGCTAACTATGGCTACACCTTC	CATSRPDVANYGYTF
TRBJ2-2	many	TRBV7-6	-	TGTGCCAGCAGCTTAGAGGAGCGGCCGGGCGGGGAGCTGTTTTTT	CASSLEERPGGELFF
TRBJ2-1	many	TRBV11-3	-	TGTGCCAGCAGCTCCCTCTCTATAGTTTGGGGCGGGACCTACAATGAGCAGTTCTTC	CASSSLSIVWGGTYNEQFF
TRBJ1-5	many	TRBV7-2	TRBD1	TGTGCCAGCAGCTTAGGGGACAGGAAAAATCAGCCCCAGCATTTT	CASSLGDRKNQPQHF
TRBJ2-3	-	TRBV12-3/TRBV12-4	-	TGTGCCAGCAGCCTCCAGGACTCGGGGGAGGATACGCAGTATTTT	CASSLQDSGEDTQYF
TRBJ1-3	many	TRBV4-1	-	TGCGCCAGCAGCCAAGATCTCGACAGGCCGCACGGTGGAAACACCATATATTTT	CASSQDLDRPHGGNTIYF
TRBJ2-2	-	TRBV7-6	-	TGTGCCAGCAGCCCTCTAAGAACAGGCAGCACCGGGGAGCTGTTTTTT	CASSPLRTGSTGELFF
TRBJ1-5	-	TRBV19	-	TGTGCCAGTAGTACTTACCAAGGGCAATCCCAGCATTTT	CASSTYQGQSQHF